The 26 T cell receptor beta chains in this list originate from one sample, sequenced in a study of T-cell reconstitution after alpha-beta-depleted transplantation in children (dated by TCRdb to between 2015 and 2016). Library preparation employed PCR. Sequencer: Illumina HiSeq 2500. TCR libraries were prepared with molecular barcoding, using unique molecular identifiers to normalize TCRbeta repertoire quantification. TCRdb handled the public reads itself, with Q25 trimming in fastp and clone calling in MiXCR, and kept productive beta chains. Records with the same CDR3 protein are collapsed into one entry carrying the most frequent genes and DNA. The sample table lists 250,000 to 300,000 distinct CDR3 sequences, more than 9% of them with a count of one. 9.5% to 13% of the sample belongs to the ten largest clones. The material sequenced was PBMCs from the stem cell graft donor, taken from the stem cell graft. These receptor sequences come from a human donor who donated a stem cell graft to a child with SCID.

V gene TRBV7-9 combines with J gene TRBJ2-1; TRBD2 might be the D (6 bases). The ends were cut back, 3 bases at V and 1 base at J, with 13 bases in the middle. Germline-derived CDR1 and CDR2 are SEHNR and FQNEAQ (reference sequence). The length of the CDR3 is 16 residues. The CDR3 reads CASSFVGGPSYNEQFF. CDR3 coding DNA: TGTGCCAGCAGCTTCGTCGGGGGACCGTCCTACAATGAGCAGTTCTTC.

The chain is built from TRBV4-2 and TRBJ1-5, with D maybe TRBD1 (5 bases). Trimming pared 4 bases from V and 2 bases from J, leaving 21 bases between. This CDR3 is built from 18 residues. Germline loops: CDR1 LGHNA, CDR2 YNFKEQ. CDR3 sequence (DNA): TGTGCCAGCAGCCCCTACCTGGCAGGGAAGTTTGGCAATCAGCCCCAGCATTTT. Amino acids: CASSPYLAGKFGNQPQHF.

The chain employs TRBV2 and TRBJ2-4; 9 nucleotides match TRBD2. CDR3 length: 16 amino acids. Germline trimming cut 6 bases from V and 0 bases from J; bases unmatched to any gene: 6. Germline values: CDR1 SNHLY, CDR2 FYNNEI. CDR3: CASRRGTSRAKNIQYF. CDR3 coding DNA: TGTGCCAGCAGGAGGGGGACTAGCAGAGCCAAAAACATTCAGTACTTC.

This clonotype was counted only a few times. V and J are TRBV5-1 and TRBJ2-1; D is uncertain. Between the trimmed V and J ends, which lost 4 bases and 0 bases, there was a span of 11 bases. This CDR3 has 15 amino acids. Per germline, CDR1 SGHRS and CDR2 YFSETQ. CDR3 bases: TGCGCCAGCAGCGCAGGACGTAGCTCCTACAATGAGCAGTTCTTC. Protein product: CASSAGRSSYNEQFF. The complete variable domain, with remaining parts taken from reference TRBV5-1 and TRBJ2-1, reads KAGVTQTPRYLIKTRGQQVTLSCSPISGHRSVSWYQQTPGQGLQFLFEYFSETQRNKGNFPGRFSGRQFSNSRSEMNVSTLELGDSALYLCASSAGRSSYNEQFFGPGTRLTVL.

This clonotype has a handful of counts. The chain has TRBV15 and TRBJ2-4, with D possibly matching TRBD2 (7 bases). This CDR3 region has 20 residues. V gave up 3 bases and J gave up 1 base, with 25 bases separating them. Germline loops: CDR1 LNHNV, CDR2 YYDKDF (reference sequence). The CDR3 DNA is TGTGCCACCAGCAGCACGAAGGGGGGGATTCGCCGCGGCGCCAAAAACATTCAGTACTTC. This translates into CATSSTKGGIRRGAKNIQYF.

This clonotype appeared a few times. The rearrangement uses TRBV9 and TRBJ2-2; D remains ambiguous. The CDR3 is 14 amino acids. V lost 1 base and J 5 bases, leaving 9 bases between the germline ends. Looked up from germline, CDR1 is SGDLS and CDR2 is YYNGEE. This CDR3 reads CASSVPTGTGELFF. The CDR3, as DNA: TGTGCCAGCAGCGTACCCACCGGGACCGGGGAGCTGTTTTTT.

This clonotype was counted ten times or more. V is TRBV7-9 and J is TRBJ2-1; D not certain. This CDR3 spans 13 amino acids. Per germline, CDR1 SEHNR and CDR2 FQNEAQ (reference sequence). Trimming cost V 3 bases and J 6 bases, with 9 bases left between them. This CDR3 is CASSFFSFNEQFF. CDR3 nucleotides: TGTGCCAGCAGCTTCTTCTCTTTCAATGAGCAGTTCTTC.

This clonotype was seen a handful of times. The rearrangement joins TRBV20-1 to TRBJ2-1, with 10 bases that match TRBD2. Germline trimming cut 0 bases from V and 4 bases from J; bases unmatched to any gene: 0. Per the germline V gene, CDR1 is DFQATT and CDR2 is SNEGSKA (reference sequence). CDR3 size: 14 residues. The CDR3 protein is CSARELAGYNEQFF. The CDR3 DNA follows: TGCAGTGCTAGAGAACTAGCGGGGTACAATGAGCAGTTCTTC.

There are a few counts of this clonotype. The V gene is TRBV27, the J gene TRBJ2-1, with 10 bases lining up with TRBD2. CDR1 is MNHEY, CDR2 SMNVEV, per germline (reference sequence). V gave up 8 bases and J gave up 6 bases; unmatched junction bases: 10. The CDR3 has 15 residues. This chain's CDR3 is CASSLAGARANEQFF. DNA for the CDR3: TGTGCCAGCTCGCTAGCGGGGGCCCGTGCCAATGAGCAGTTCTTC.

This clonotype was counted only a few times. The chain is built from TRBV15 and TRBJ1-6; D not resolved. Trimming cost V 0 bases and J 9 bases, with 12 bases left between them. Looked up from germline, CDR1 is LNHNV and CDR2 is YYDKDF (reference sequence). The length of the CDR3 is 15 residues. CDR3 protein: CATSRDRAVVSPLHF. The CDR3 bases are TGTGCCACCAGCAGAGATCGGGCGGTAGTTTCACCCCTCCACTTT.

This clonotype was detected a few times. The chain joins TRBV11-2 to TRBJ2-1, with D unclear. Germline CDR1 SGHAT, CDR2 FQNNGV. The V end lost 2 bases, the J end lost 15 bases, and 17 bases lay between the germline ends. The CDR3 loop spans 13 amino acids. Here the CDR3 reads CASSLTLARGSFF. CDR3 in DNA: TGTGCCAGCAGCTTAACGTTAGCTCGAGGTTCGTTCTTC.

This clonotype was recorded at least ten times. CDR3 in DNA: TGTGCCAGCAGCCAGTCTCCCGGGGGCAATGAGCAGTTCTTC. This translates into CASSQSPGGNEQFF. The genes are TRBV4-2 and TRBJ2-1; D might be TRBD2 (6 bases). V was clipped by 3 bases and J by 6 bases, with 12 bases between them. This CDR3 is built from 14 residues. CDR1 is LGHNA, CDR2 YNFKEQ, per germline.

This clonotype was counted between two and nine times. The V and J genes are TRBV6-5 and TRBJ2-6; D unresolved. Germline values: CDR1 MNHEY, CDR2 SVGAGI. This CDR3 is 16 amino acids long. The germline V and J ends were trimmed by 4 bases and 2 bases, with 12 bases remaining between them. The CDR3 here is CASSSFNLPGANVLTF. The CDR3 coding sequence is TGTGCCAGCAGTTCCTTCAACCTTCCTGGGGCCAACGTCCTGACTTTC.

This clonotype was seen many times. The chain links TRBV6-2 or TRBV6-3 to TRBJ2-1; D possibly uses TRBD1 or TRBD2 (5 bases each). The CDR3 has 16 residues. With 0 bases removed from V and 8 bases from J, the gap between germline ends came to 17 bases. CDR1 MNHEY and CDR2 SVGEGT come from the germline V gene. The CDR3 loop reads CASSYSYGAPIDEQFF. Here the CDR3 DNA reads TGTGCCAGCAGTTACTCGTACGGGGCTCCCATCGATGAGCAGTTCTTC.

This clonotype was counted only a few times. The chain recombines TRBV4-1 with TRBJ1-4, with TRBD1 matching over 7 bases. The V and J ends lost 3 bases and 7 bases, in that order; junction bases with no gene match: 8. Germline CDR1 reads MGHRA; CDR2 reads YSYEKL. There are 15 residues in the CDR3. The CDR3 spells CASSQQGGVVEKLFF. DNA for the CDR3: TGCGCCAGCAGCCAGCAAGGGGGCGTTGTTGAAAAACTGTTTTTT.

The rearrangement uses TRBV5-1 and TRBJ1-1; possibly TRBD1 for D (6 bases). The CDR3 spans 15 residues. Germline CDR1 SGHRS, CDR2 YFSETQ. Trimming took 4 bases from V and 0 from J, leaving 13 bases between them. The CDR3 loop reads CASSNRDILNTEAFF. For the CDR3, the DNA is TGCGCCAGCAGCAACCGGGACATCCTGAACACTGAAGCTTTCTTT.

The chain is built from TRBV10-3 and TRBJ2-2; maybe TRBD2 (7 bases). The CDR3 runs to 18 residues. Trimming left V 3 bases short and J 2 bases short, with 19 bases between. CDR1 and CDR2 from the germline V gene are ENHRY and SYGVKD. The CDR3 nucleotides read TGTGCCATCAGTGATACCCTTTGGGGCGGGGGCAACACCGGGGAGCTGTTTTTT. It encodes CAISDTLWGGGNTGELFF.

In this sample, this clonotype turned up a few times. V is TRBV14 and J is TRBJ2-1; 11 bases line up with TRBD2. The germline V gene has CDR1 SGHDN and CDR2 FVKESK. The V segment lost 4 bases and the J segment 8 bases; nucleotides outside the gene matches: 10. This CDR3 contains 16 residues. The CDR3 loop reads CASSPLLAGGRDEQFF. In DNA, the CDR3 is TGTGCCAGCAGCCCCCTCCTAGCGGGGGGCCGGGATGAGCAGTTCTTC.

This clonotype was counted between two and nine times. This rearrangement joins TRBV7-9 to TRBJ2-3; D could derive from TRBD1 or TRBD2 (5 bases each). V lost 5 bases, J lost 1 base, and 16 bases lay in between. CDR1 and CDR2 from the germline V gene are SEHNR and FQNEAQ (reference sequence). CDR3 length: 16 amino acids. The CDR3 bases are TGTGCCAGCAGCCCAACCGGGACCTCGGGCACAGATACGCAGTATTTT. Translation gives CASSPTGTSGTDTQYF.

In this sample, this clonotype turned up many times. J is TRBJ2-1 and V is TRBV9, with 7 bases identical to TRBD2. Germline CDR1 is SGDLS and CDR2 is YYNGEE. Losses at the gene ends were 0 bases for V and 3 bases for J; bases not matched to a gene: 6. CDR3 length: 16 amino acids. The DNA of the CDR3 is TGTGCCAGCAGCGTAGCCTTAATAGCGGGCTACAATGAGCAGTTCTTC. Translated, it gives CASSVALIAGYNEQFF.

The genes are TRBV18 and TRBJ2-5; D uncertain. The CDR3 is made up of 14 amino acids. Germline lookup yields CDR1 KGHSH and CDR2 LQKENI. The V end was cut by 2 bases, the J end by 2 bases, with 9 bases between. This CDR3 is CASSPRQLQETQYF. CDR3 coding DNA: TGTGCCAGCTCACCAAGGCAGCTACAAGAGACCCAGTACTTC.

J is TRBJ2-7 and V is TRBV29-1; 8 bases are shared with TRBD2. CDR1 is SQVTM, CDR2 ANQGSEA, per germline. V lost 1 base to trimming and J lost 0 bases; unmatched junction nucleotides: 8. There are 16 residues in the CDR3. This CDR3 reads CSVEAYSGGTSYEQYF. The DNA for the CDR3 is TGCAGCGTTGAAGCCTACAGCGGGGGAACCTCCTACGAGCAGTACTTC.

This clonotype showed up just a few times. V gene TRBV20-1 combines with J gene TRBJ2-1, with D tentatively TRBD1 (5 bases). CDR1 is DFQATT, CDR2 SNEGSKA, per germline (reference sequence). Deletions cut 8 bases from V and 6 bases from J, with 14 bases between. This CDR3 comprises 12 residues. For the CDR3, the DNA is TGCAGTACTACAGGAGAGGTCAATGAGCAGTTCTTC. This gives the protein CSTTGEVNEQFF.

This clonotype was found a few times. The V gene is TRBV7-9, the J gene TRBJ1-1; D not certain. V shed 4 bases and J shed 10 bases, with 10 bases lying between them. Germline V gene sequence: CDR1 SEHNR, CDR2 FQNEAQ (reference sequence). The CDR3 has 11 residues. The CDR3 DNA is TGTGCCAGCAGCTCAACCCCGGGAGCTTTCTTT. It yields the protein CASSSTPGAFF. Drawing the rest from reference TRBV7-9 and TRBJ1-1, the complete variable domain is DTGVSQNPRHKITKRGQNVTFRCDPISEHNRLYWYRQTLGQGPEFLTYFQNEAQLEKSRLLSDRFSAERPKGSFSTLEIQRTEQGDSAMYLCASSSTPGAFFGQGTRLTVV.

Note on this clonotype: Germline is not matched at one junction end, which may reflect a read error. The rearrangement uses TRBV5-1 and TRBJ2-2; D possibly matches TRBD1 or TRBD2 (6 bases each). The CDR3 runs 15 residues. Germline lookup yields CDR1 SGHRS and CDR2 YFSETQ. CDR3: CASSQGTGDTVELFF. The CDR3, as DNA: TGCGCCAGCAGCCAGGGGACGGGGGACACCGTGGAGCTGTTTTTT.

Ten or more counts support this clonotype. The J gene is TRBJ1-1, the V gene TRBV10-2; no clear D. Per the germline V gene, CDR1 is WSHSY and CDR2 is SAAADI. The CDR3 has 14 amino acids. V lost 5 bases, J lost 1 base, and 11 bases lay in between. CDR3 region: CASSIGLKNTEAFF. Here the CDR3 DNA reads TGCGCCAGCAGTATTGGGTTAAAGAACACTGAAGCTTTCTTT.